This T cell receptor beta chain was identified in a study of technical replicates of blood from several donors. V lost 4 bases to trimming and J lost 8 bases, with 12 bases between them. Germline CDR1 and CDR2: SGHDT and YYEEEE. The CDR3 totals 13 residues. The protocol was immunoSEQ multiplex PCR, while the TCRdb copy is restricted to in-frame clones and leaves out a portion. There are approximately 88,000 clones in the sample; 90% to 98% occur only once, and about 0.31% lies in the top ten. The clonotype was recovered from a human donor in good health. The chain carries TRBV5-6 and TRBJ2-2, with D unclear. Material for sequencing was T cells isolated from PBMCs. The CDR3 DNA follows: TGTGCCAGCAGCGCAGCACAGTTAGGGGAGCTGTTTTTT. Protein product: CASSAAQLGELFF.